Following are 3 T cell receptor beta chains from one sample sequenced in a study of early T cells in non-severe SARS-CoV-2 infection. TCRdb processed the 5' RACE reads anew with MiXCR; each CDR3 protein has one entry. The repertoire consists of about 69,000 distinct CDR3 sequences, with about an eighth occurring once and the leading ten covering around 6.7%. Sequences were obtained from whole blood. The receptors were gathered from an adult who was a healthcare worker with PCR-confirmed SARS-CoV-2 infection or an uninfected control (not recorded which).

CDR3 DNA sequence: TGTGCCACCAGTGAGAGGGGTCGAAACATTCAGTACTTC. Its translation: CATSERGRNIQYF. The rearrangement joins TRBV24-1 to TRBJ2-4; D is tentatively TRBD1 or TRBD2 (5 bases each). CDR3 size: 13 residues. Germline V gene sequence: CDR1 KGHDR, CDR2 SFDVKD. Trimming stripped 4 bases from V and 6 bases from J, with 9 bases between.

V usage is TRBV29-1 and J usage is TRBJ1-3; D gene unclear. The CDR3 sequence is 10 residues long. Germline CDR1 and CDR2: SQVTM and ANQGSEA. Trimming removed 7 bases from V and 6 bases from J, with 7 bases in between. CDR3 in DNA: TGCAGCGCTGGCGAAAACACCATATATTTT. This translates into CSAGENTIYF.

This clonotype was observed many times. The chain links TRBV20-1 to TRBJ2-6; no clear D gene. Trimming took off 6 bases at V and 0 bases at J, with 18 bases between the two ends. There are 17 residues in the CDR3. The germline V gene encodes CDR1 DFQATT and CDR2 SNEGSKA (reference sequence). CDR3: CSAHNPTPHSGANVLTF. CDR3 nucleotides: TGCAGTGCCCACAATCCTACGCCTCACTCTGGGGCCAACGTCCTGACTTTC.